The 27 T cell receptor beta chains below were found in one sample sequenced in a study of T cell changes during pregnancy in multiple sclerosis. This table comes from immunoSEQ multiplex PCR, and its TCRdb copy is limited to in-frame clones, with some not included. The data hold some 100,000 clones, with 90% to 95% observed a single time. This material consisted of peripheral blood, taken before pregnancy. These receptors were obtained from a female donor with multiple sclerosis, enrolled in a pregnancy study.

This chain uses TRBV19 with TRBJ1-1; 7 nucleotides match TRBD1. This CDR3 has 16 amino acids. With V trimmed by 5 bases and J by 2 bases, 11 bases remained unmatched. CDR1 is LNHDA and CDR2 is SQIVND in the germline V gene (reference sequence). CDR3 sequence: CASSPSHRGINTEAFF. The CDR3 DNA reads TGTGCCAGTAGTCCAAGTCACAGGGGAATCAACACTGAAGCTTTCTTT.

The genes are TRBV23-1 and TRBJ1-2; a weak D match, TRBD1 (5 bases). TRBV23-1 is recorded as an ORF, its role being uncertain. The CDR3 is made up of 14 amino acids. V shed 7 bases and J shed 2 bases, with 14 bases lying between them. In DNA form, the CDR3 reads TGCGCCAGCATCCCGGGACTGAAAAACTATGGCTACACCTTC. Its translation is CASIPGLKNYGYTF.

The rearrangement uses TRBV28 and TRBJ2-7; 7 nucleotides agree with TRBD2. Germline V lookup: CDR1 MDHEN, CDR2 SYDVKM. J was trimmed by 0 bases and V by 5 bases; bases with no gene match: 16. This CDR3 is built from 18 residues. The CDR3: CASSPRGLGAGNSYEQYF. The CDR3 nucleotides are TGTGCCAGCAGTCCGCGGGGATTAGGAGCGGGAAACTCCTACGAGCAGTACTTC.

The chain couples TRBV6-5 to TRBJ1-1; D call uncertain. V was trimmed by 0 bases and J by 4 bases, leaving 9 bases between them. The CDR3 is 14 amino acids. The germline V gene has CDR1 MNHEY and CDR2 SVGAGI. This CDR3 is CASSYSPGSTEAFF. The CDR3 nucleotides are TGTGCCAGCAGTTACTCCCCGGGGAGCACTGAAGCTTTCTTT.

CDR3 sequence reads: CAWSEPRDRDGNTIYF. The CDR3 DNA sequence: TGTGCCTGGAGTGAACCTCGGGACAGGGATGGAAACACCATATATTTT. The chain combines TRBV30 with TRBJ1-3; 9 bases are a match to TRBD1. Germline V gene sequence: CDR1 GTSNPN, CDR2 SVGIG (reference sequence). The CDR3 length is 16 residues. J lost 3 bases, V lost 1 base, and 7 bases had no gene match.

The V call is TRBV7-9, the J call TRBJ2-1; unclear D gene. V lost 1 base, J lost 0 bases, and 7 bases lay in between. The CDR3 loop spans 15 amino acids. Germline lookup yields CDR1 SEHNR and CDR2 FQNEAQ (reference sequence). CDR3 DNA: TGTGCCAGCAGCTTAGGGGCTCCCTCCTACAATGAGCAGTTCTTC. It encodes CASSLGAPSYNEQFF.

J is TRBJ2-7 and V is TRBV27; possibly TRBD1 for D (6 bases). The CDR3 contains 15 residues. V shed 6 bases and J shed 0 bases, with 15 bases lying between them. The germline V gene has CDR1 MNHEY and CDR2 SMNVEV (reference sequence). The CDR3 region is CASRLTGQRSYEQYF. The CDR3 DNA is TGTGCCAGCAGATTAACAGGACAGCGCTCCTACGAGCAGTACTTC.

The chain uses TRBV11-2 and TRBJ1-2; D not certain. CDR3 length: 12 residues. Trimming shortened V by 0 bases and J by 8 bases, and 7 bases separated the two germline ends. Germline lookup yields CDR1 SGHAT and CDR2 FQNNGV. CDR3 region: CASSLDRSGYTF. The CDR3 nucleotides are TGTGCCAGCAGCTTAGATCGGAGCGGCTACACCTTC.

The genes are TRBV19 and TRBJ2-2; D is unclear. V was cut by 6 bases and J by 4 bases, with 9 bases left in between. Germline CDR1 is LNHDA and CDR2 is SQIVND (reference sequence). There are 13 residues in the CDR3. CDR3 nucleotides: TGTGCCAGTAGGGGCGACCCCACCGGGGAGCTGTTTTTT. The encoded protein is CASRGDPTGELFF.

The rearrangement links TRBV6-1 to TRBJ1-1; D might be TRBD1 (6 bases). The CDR3 consists of 13 residues. Germline V gives CDR1 MNHNS, CDR2 SASEGT. With 5 bases removed from V and 1 base from J, the gap between germline ends came to 8 bases. The CDR3 coding sequence is TGTGCCAGCAGTAGGACAGAGAACACTGAAGCTTTCTTT. This translates into CASSRTENTEAFF.

The chain couples TRBV19 to TRBJ1-1; D not resolved. Germline V lookup: CDR1 LNHDA, CDR2 SQIVND (reference sequence). The V and J ends lost 8 bases and 1 base respectively, with 11 bases between them. The CDR3 has 13 residues. The CDR3 here is CASARDANTEAFF. The CDR3 DNA is TGTGCCAGTGCTCGGGATGCGAACACTGAAGCTTTCTTT.

The rearrangement links TRBV27 to TRBJ2-1; D is possibly TRBD1 (5 bases). The V gene lost 1 base and the J gene lost 1 base, with 14 bases spanning the gap. The CDR3 has 17 residues. Looked up from germline, CDR1 is MNHEY and CDR2 is SMNVEV (reference sequence). CDR3 in DNA: TGTGCCAGCAGTTTATGGCCACCAGGGTTTTCCTACAATGAGCAGTTCTTC. This codes for CASSLWPPGFSYNEQFF.

The chain recombines TRBV19 with TRBJ1-2; 9 nucleotides agree with TRBD1. Germline V gene sequence: CDR1 LNHDA, CDR2 SQIVND (reference sequence). Trimming cost V 1 base and J 5 bases; bases outside gene matches: 5. The length of the CDR3 is 15 residues. CDR3 amino acids: CASSIGTGVFYGYTF. The DNA for the CDR3 is TGTGCCAGTAGTATAGGGACAGGGGTTTTTTATGGCTACACCTTC.

The chain has TRBV2 and TRBJ2-3; TRBD2 matches 9 bases. Germline V CDR1 and CDR2: SNHLY, FYNNEI. The V segment lost 7 bases and the J segment 3 bases; nucleotides outside the gene matches: 14. The CDR3 is 17 residues long. The CDR3 is CASKISGSPASTDTQYF. The CDR3 DNA is TGTGCCAGCAAAATTAGCGGGAGCCCAGCTTCGACAGATACGCAGTATTTT.

V is TRBV30 and J is TRBJ2-7; 9 bases align to TRBD1. The CDR3 loop spans 14 amino acids. The J segment lost 2 bases and the V segment lost 2 bases, leaving 4 bases of the junction unmatched. Germline V gene data show CDR1 as GTSNPN and CDR2 as SVGIG (reference sequence). The chain's CDR3 is CAWSPRTGAYEQYF. The DNA for the CDR3 is TGTGCCTGGAGTCCCAGGACAGGGGCCTACGAGCAGTACTTC.

The chain has TRBV5-1 and TRBJ1-5; tentatively, D is TRBD1 (5 bases). With 6 bases removed from V and 4 bases from J, the gap between germline ends came to 14 bases. The CDR3 contains 14 residues. Germline CDR1 is SGHRS and CDR2 is YFSETQ. The CDR3 DNA is TGCGCCAGCAAGGAGGGTAGGGGAAATCAGCCCCAGCATTTT. It translates to CASKEGRGNQPQHF.

The V and J genes are TRBV27 and TRBJ2-7; 7 bases line up with TRBD2. This CDR3 spans 13 amino acids. Trimming took 5 bases from V and 2 from J; bases not matched to a gene: 3. CDR1 and CDR2 from the germline V gene are MNHEY and SMNVEV (reference sequence). CDR3 amino acids: CASSPREAYEQYF. In nucleotides, the CDR3 is TGTGCCAGCAGTCCCCGGGAGGCCTACGAGCAGTACTTC.

The genes are TRBV7-7 and TRBJ1-3, with 7 bases that match TRBD1. The J segment lost 2 bases and the V segment lost 5 bases, leaving 6 bases of the junction unmatched. Germline V gene lookup returns CDR1 SSHAT and CDR2 FNYEAQ (reference sequence). The CDR3 contains 15 residues. Written as DNA, the CDR3 is TGTGCCAGCAGCGTCGGAACAGGGGCTGGAAACACCATATATTTT. It encodes CASSVGTGAGNTIYF.

The chain uses TRBV29-1 and TRBJ2-1; 7 bases match TRBD2. The CDR3 is 16 residues long. Germline loops: CDR1 SQVTM, CDR2 ANQGSEA. V lost 3 bases to trimming and J lost 1 base; unmatched junction nucleotides: 9. CDR3 sequence reads: CSVEGGSGSSYNEQFF. Here the CDR3 DNA reads TGCAGCGTTGAGGGGGGGTCAGGCTCTTCCTACAATGAGCAGTTCTTC.

The V gene is TRBV19, the J gene TRBJ2-1; 8 positions agree with TRBD1. The CDR3 spans 15 residues. In germline, CDR1 is LNHDA, CDR2 SQIVND (reference sequence). The ends lost 5 bases at V and 3 bases at J; junction bases unmatched: 6. The CDR3 region has the DNA TGTGCCAGTAGTCTAAAAGGACAGGGCTACAATGAGCAGTTCTTC. Residues: CASSLKGQGYNEQFF. Using reference TRBV19 and TRBJ2-1 for the parts outside the CDR3, the full variable domain is DGGITQSPKYLFRKEGQNVTLSCEQNLNHDAMYWYRQDPGQGLRLIYYSQIVNDFQKGDIAEGYSVSREKKESFPLTVTSAQKNPTAFYLCASSLKGQGYNEQFFGPGTRLTVL.

The rearrangement links TRBV4-2 to TRBJ2-7, with a weak D call TRBD1 (6 bases). Germline V gene sequence: CDR1 LGHNA, CDR2 YNFKEQ. V was cut by 1 base and J by 3 bases, with 13 bases left in between. The length of the CDR3 is 15 residues. This CDR3 reads CASSQASQGVYEQYF. The CDR3 DNA reads TGTGCCAGCAGCCAAGCGTCACAGGGAGTCTACGAGCAGTACTTC.

This rearrangement joins TRBV6-5 to TRBJ1-2; 9 bases are a match to TRBD1. CDR1 is MNHEY, CDR2 SVGAGI, per germline. J lost 8 bases, V lost 6 bases, and 13 bases had no gene match. The CDR3 contains 15 residues. CDR3 loop: CASRPTTGGRGGYTF. The CDR3 DNA reads TGTGCCAGCAGACCCACCACAGGGGGCAGGGGAGGCTACACCTTC.

This clone was picked up one time. The rearrangement joins TRBV12-5 to TRBJ2-7; the D gene is possibly TRBD2 (6 bases). V was clipped by 5 bases and J by 3 bases, with 17 bases between them. Per the germline V gene, CDR1 is LGHNT and CDR2 is FRNRAP. The CDR3 has 15 amino acids. The CDR3 DNA reads as TGTGCTAGTGGTCCCTCCGGTGGGGGGTTCTACGAGCAGTACTTC. This translates into CASGPSGGGFYEQYF.

The chain recombines TRBV20-1 with TRBJ2-7, with D unresolved. Trimming removed 5 bases at V and 4 bases at J, with 9 bases between. The CDR3 length is 11 residues. From germline, CDR1 is DFQATT and CDR2 SNEGSKA (reference sequence). The CDR3: CSAPLLYEQYF. In DNA form, the CDR3 reads TGCAGTGCTCCCCTTTTATACGAGCAGTACTTC.

The chain joins TRBV7-2 to TRBJ2-7; D remains unclear. Germline CDR1 reads SGHTA; CDR2 reads FQGNSA. Trimming removed 5 bases at V and 4 bases at J, with 15 bases between. This CDR3 contains 14 residues. The CDR3: CASSLRQDLYEQYF. The CDR3 region has the DNA TGTGCCAGCAGCCTAAGACAAGATTTGTACGAGCAGTACTTC.

This chain uses TRBV19 with TRBJ2-1; 7 bases map to TRBD2. Germline loops: CDR1 LNHDA, CDR2 SQIVND (reference sequence). With V trimmed by 1 base and J by 3 bases, 3 bases remained unmatched. CDR3 length: 15 amino acids. The CDR3 DNA reads TGTGCCAGTAGTATAGCCCTAGCGGACTACAATGAGCAGTTCTTC. This gives the protein CASSIALADYNEQFF.

The chain recombines TRBV18 with TRBJ1-1; 12 bases fit TRBD1. The CDR3 is made up of 14 amino acids. V dropped 6 bases and J dropped 5; count of bases not matched to a gene: 4. The germline CDR1 and CDR2 sequences are KGHSH and LQKENI. In DNA, the CDR3 is TGTGCCAGCTCCCAGGGACAGGGGGCAACTGAAGCTTTCTTT. Amino acid sequence: CASSQGQGATEAFF.